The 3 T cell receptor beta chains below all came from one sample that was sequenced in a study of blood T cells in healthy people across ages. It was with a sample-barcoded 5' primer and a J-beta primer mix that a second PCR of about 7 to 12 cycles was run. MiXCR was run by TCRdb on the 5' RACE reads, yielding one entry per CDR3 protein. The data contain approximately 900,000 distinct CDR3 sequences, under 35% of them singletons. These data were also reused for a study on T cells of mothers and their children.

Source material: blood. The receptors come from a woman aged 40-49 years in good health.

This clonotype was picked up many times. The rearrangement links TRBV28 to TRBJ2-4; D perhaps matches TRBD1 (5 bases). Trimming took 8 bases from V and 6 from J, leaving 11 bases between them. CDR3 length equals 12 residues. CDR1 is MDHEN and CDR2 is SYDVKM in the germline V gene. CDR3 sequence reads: CASGPDRNIQYF. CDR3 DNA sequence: TGTGCCAGCGGGCCTGACAGAAACATTCAGTACTTC.

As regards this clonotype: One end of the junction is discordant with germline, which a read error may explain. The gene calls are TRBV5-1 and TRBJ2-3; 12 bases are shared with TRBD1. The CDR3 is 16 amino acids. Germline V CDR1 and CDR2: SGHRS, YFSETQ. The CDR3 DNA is TGCGCCAGCAGCAAGGGACAGGGGGCCAGCACGGATACGCAGTATTTT. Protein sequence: CASSKGQGASTDTQYF.

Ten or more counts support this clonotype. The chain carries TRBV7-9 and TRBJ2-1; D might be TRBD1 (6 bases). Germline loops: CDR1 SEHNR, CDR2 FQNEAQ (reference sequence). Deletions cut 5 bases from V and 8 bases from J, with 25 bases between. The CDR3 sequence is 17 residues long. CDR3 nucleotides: TGTGCCAGCAGCCCGCTGGATGGGAGCAGGGGTCCCCATGAGCAGTTCTTC. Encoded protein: CASSPLDGSRGPHEQFF.